The 14 T cell receptor beta chains presented below share a single source sample, sequenced in a study of monozygotic twins with inflammatory bowel disease. TCRdb derives one entry per CDR3 protein from the 5' RACE reads, leaving out DNA. In total, the table holds about 300,000 distinct CDR3 sequences. The sequenced sample was blood. All receptors derive from a human donor with ulcerative colitis or Crohn's disease, or a healthy co-twin of an affected twin (not recorded which).

The CDR3 spells CASRTRLAGDLDTQYF. The chain carries TRBV12-2 and TRBJ2-3; lacking DNA, the TRBD2 call made by TCRdb goes unchecked. TRBV12-2 is a known pseudogene. There are 16 residues in the CDR3.

V and J are TRBV20-1 and TRBJ2-7; TCRdb returns TRBD1, unconfirmable since there is no DNA. The CDR3 runs 13 residues. Germline V lookup: CDR1 DFQATT, CDR2 SNEGSKA (reference sequence). The CDR3 region is CSAPWMGTYEQYF.

This CDR3 reads CASNQGASQPQHF. The rearrangement links TRBV12-3 or TRBV12-4 to TRBJ1-5; TCRdb reports TRBD1, a call that lacks DNA to check it against. The CDR3 extends over 13 amino acids.

The V call is TRBV10-3, the J call TRBJ1-2; TCRdb's D call of TRBD1 is untestable without DNA. The CDR3 contains 13 residues. Germline-derived CDR1 and CDR2 are ENHRY and SYGVKD. The CDR3 sequence: CAISETGDYGYTF.

The CDR3 reads CASSVALGWDNEQFF. This chain uses TRBV9 with TRBJ2-1. Germline assignment: CDR1 SGDLS and CDR2 YYNGEE. There are 15 residues in the CDR3.

This rearrangement joins TRBV11-2 to TRBJ2-5; as DNA is missing, the TRBD2 call by TCRdb cannot be tested. Per the germline V gene, CDR1 is SGHAT and CDR2 is FQNNGV. The CDR3 length is 15 residues. CDR3 sequence: CASSILAGVEETQYF.

The chain's CDR3 is CASSFAQGLTYEQYF. The chain carries TRBV12-3 or TRBV12-4 and TRBJ2-7; TCRdb selects TRBD2, and the lack of DNA leaves this call unchecked. The CDR3 loop spans 15 amino acids.

The chain uses TRBV20-1 and TRBJ2-3; the TCRdb D gene call, TRBD2, has no DNA to confirm it. The germline CDR1 and CDR2 sequences are DFQATT and SNEGSKA (reference sequence). This CDR3 is 18 amino acids long. The CDR3 spells CSASGYIRLASSTDTQYF.

The chain employs TRBV19 and TRBJ2-7; TCRdb selects TRBD1, and the lack of DNA leaves this call unchecked. Germline assignment: CDR1 LNHDA and CDR2 SQIVND (reference sequence). This CDR3 contains 15 residues. The CDR3 sequence: CASSTEAGGSYEQYF.

V is TRBV29-1 and J is TRBJ1-3. This CDR3 comprises 12 residues. The germline CDR1 and CDR2 sequences are SQVTM and ANQGSEA. The CDR3 sequence: CSVISSGNTIYF.

The chain carries TRBV5-5 and TRBJ1-5. Germline CDR1 and CDR2: SGHKS and YYEKEE (reference sequence). CDR3 length: 13 residues. The CDR3 reads CASSFLIDQPQHF.

The rearrangement joins TRBV24-1 to TRBJ2-1; TCRdb picks TRBD2, but there is no DNA to check that call. CDR1 is KGHDR and CDR2 is SFDVKD in the germline V gene. The CDR3 consists of 17 residues. The CDR3 loop reads CATSRTSGRSSYNEQFF.

The rearrangement uses TRBV7-3 and TRBJ1-6; the TRBD1 assignment by TCRdb is unverifiable without DNA. Germline assignment: CDR1 SGHTA and CDR2 FQGTGA. CDR3 length: 15 amino acids. The CDR3: CASSAGQGLGSPLHF.

The V and J genes are TRBV20-1 and TRBJ2-1; TCRdb calls TRBD2, which cannot be checked without DNA. CDR3 length: 16 amino acids. Germline lookup yields CDR1 DFQATT and CDR2 SNEGSKA (reference sequence). The CDR3 loop is CSARAGTSGKGDEQFF.